A single sample is the source of the 7 T cell receptor beta chains below, sequenced in a study of blood T cell repertoires in COVID-19. The protocol was immunoSEQ multiplex PCR, while the TCRdb copy is restricted to in-frame clones and leaves out a portion. The sample holds over 250,000 clones; 65% to 90% are singletons and the top ten take around 14%. The sample taken for sequencing was peripheral blood. The receptors shown here come from a woman aged 65 to 85 with COVID-19, enrolled during active disease.

The J gene is TRBJ2-2, the V gene TRBV11-3; 9 bases align to TRBD1. Germline V gene lookup returns CDR1 SGHNT and CDR2 YENEEA. This CDR3 has 15 residues. Trimming cost V 5 bases and J 6 bases; bases outside gene matches: 7. The CDR3 loop reads CASSPAGTGSGELFF. The DNA for the CDR3 is TGTGCCAGCAGCCCCGCCGGGACAGGGTCCGGGGAGCTGTTTTTT.

This chain joins TRBV7-2 and TRBJ2-2; D might be TRBD1 (6 bases). The CDR3 is 15 amino acids. V lost 5 bases, J lost 1 base, and 11 bases lay in between. The germline gives CDR1 SGHTA, CDR2 FQGNSA. The CDR3 DNA follows: TGTGCCAGCAGCGTACAGGGTCAGAACACCGGGGAGCTGTTTTTT. Translating gives CASSVQGQNTGELFF. Based on the CDR3 plus reference TRBV7-2 and TRBJ2-2, the full variable domain is GAGVSQSPSNKVTEKGKDVELRCDPISGHTALYWYRQSLGQGLEFLIYFQGNSAPDKSGLPSDRFSAERTGGSVSTLTIQRTQQEDSAVYLCASSVQGQNTGELFFGEGSRLTVL.

The chain employs TRBV7-8 and TRBJ1-2; the match to TRBD1 covers 8 bases. CDR1 and CDR2 from the germline V gene are SGHVS and FQNEAQ. V lost 9 bases and J lost 2; bases outside the gene matches: 5. The CDR3 sequence is 13 residues long. CDR3 nucleotides: TGTGCCAGTTGGGACAGGCGAAACTATGGCTACACCTTC. Translating it yields CASWDRRNYGYTF. The variable domain in full, with the rest retrieved from reference TRBV7-8 and TRBJ1-2, is GAGVSQSPRYKVAKRGQDVALRCDPISGHVSLFWYQQALGQGPEFLTYFQNEAQLDKSGLPSDRFFAERPEGSVSTLKIQRTQQEDSAVYLCASWDRRNYGYTFGSGTRLTVV.

V and J are TRBV2 and TRBJ2-5; 11 nucleotides agree with TRBD1. Germline loops: CDR1 SNHLY, CDR2 FYNNEI. The CDR3 covers 14 residues. After removal of 5 bases from V and 5 bases from J, the junction contained 4 bases not matched to a gene. Here the CDR3 DNA reads TGTGCCAGCAGTTGGACAGGGGGCTGGGAGACCCAGTACTTC. Its translation: CASSWTGGWETQYF.

This clone has just one count. CDR3 DNA sequence: TGTGCCAGCAGCCCCCAGGCTTCGCAGGCCACCTACGAGCAGTACTTC. As protein: CASSPQASQATYEQYF. This chain uses TRBV7-2 with TRBJ2-7; D gene uncertain. The CDR3 runs 16 residues. Germline V gene sequence: CDR1 SGHTA, CDR2 FQGNSA. Trimming stripped 5 bases from V and 2 bases from J, with 19 bases between.

The chain links TRBV6-1 to TRBJ2-7, with 12 bases lining up with TRBD1. With 3 bases clipped from V and 3 bases from J, the junction kept 3 bases outside the gene matches. The germline V gene has CDR1 MNHNS and CDR2 SASEGT. This CDR3 has 15 amino acids. As DNA, the CDR3 is TGTGCCAGCAGTGAGGGGACAGGGGGCTTCTACGAGCAGTACTTC. Translated: CASSEGTGGFYEQYF.

This chain uses TRBV5-6 with TRBJ1-2; 7 bases are a match to TRBD1. The V and J ends lost 4 bases and 1 base, in that order; junction bases with no gene match: 7. This CDR3 region has 15 residues. CDR1 and CDR2 (germline): SGHDT, YYEEEE. CDR3 nucleotide sequence: TGTGCCAGCAGCCCGACGGGACAGTTTAACTATGGCTACACCTTC. It is translated as CASSPTGQFNYGYTF.